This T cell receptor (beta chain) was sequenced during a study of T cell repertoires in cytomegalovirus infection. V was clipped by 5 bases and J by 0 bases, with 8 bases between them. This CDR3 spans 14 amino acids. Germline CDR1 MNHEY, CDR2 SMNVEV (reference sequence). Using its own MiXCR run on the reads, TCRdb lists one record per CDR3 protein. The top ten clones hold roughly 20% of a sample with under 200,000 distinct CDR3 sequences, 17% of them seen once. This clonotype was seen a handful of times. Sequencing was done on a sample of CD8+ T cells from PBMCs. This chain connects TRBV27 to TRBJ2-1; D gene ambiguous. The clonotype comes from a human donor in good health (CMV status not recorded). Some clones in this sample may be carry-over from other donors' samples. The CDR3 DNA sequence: TGTGCCAGCAGTATCACTTACTCCTACAATGAGCAGTTCTTC. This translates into CASSITYSYNEQFF.